This TCR beta chain was captured by sequencing in a study of early T cells in non-severe SARS-CoV-2 infection. This clonotype was observed a few times. The target antigen is unknown. Study results and limitations: VDJdb-based annotation leaned toward anti-spike CD8 responses and missed private and CD4 specificities.

From the 5' RACE reads, TCRdb called clonotypes with MiXCR, one entry per CDR3 protein. The data contain roughly 33,000 distinct CDR3 sequences, roughly 6% of them seen just once; the ten biggest clones take up less than 6.5%. Trimming stripped 5 bases from V and 3 bases from J, with 10 bases between. This CDR3 is built from 13 residues. The V and J genes are TRBV12-3 or TRBV12-4 and TRBJ2-5; no firm D call. The receptor comes from an adult who was a healthcare worker with PCR-confirmed SARS-CoV-2 infection or an uninfected control (not recorded which). The source material was whole blood. For the CDR3, the DNA is TGTGCCAGCAGTCCGAGTGGCAAAGAGACCCAGTACTTC. It yields the protein CASSPSGKETQYF.